Presented here are 11 T cell receptor beta chains from one specimen sequenced in a study of blood T cell repertoires in COVID-19. The method was immunoSEQ multiplex PCR; TCRdb's version includes in-frame clones alone and lacks a portion of them. In the table there are about 49,000 clones, 80% to 90% of which are singletons. Source material: peripheral blood. The source of these receptors is a man older than 75 with acute or convalescent COVID-19.

The rearrangement links TRBV11-2 to TRBJ2-7; 7 nucleotides match TRBD2. This CDR3 contains 12 residues. Germline values: CDR1 SGHAT, CDR2 FQNNGV. V shed 6 bases, J shed 3 bases, and the junction held 2 bases outside the gene matches. The DNA of the CDR3 is TGTGCCAGCAGTCGCGGGGGCTACGAGCAGTACTTC. This codes for CASSRGGYEQYF.

The chain combines TRBV9 with TRBJ1-2, with 8 bases that match TRBD1. The junction had 6 bases not matched to a gene; V was cut back by 4 bases and J by 4 bases. This CDR3 is 14 amino acids long. Germline V gene data show CDR1 as SGDLS and CDR2 as YYNGEE. The CDR3 spells CASSPGQASYGYTF. CDR3 DNA sequence: TGTGCCAGCAGCCCGGGACAGGCCAGCTATGGCTACACCTTC.

This chain's CDR3 is CASSPGAGGAYGYTF. DNA of the CDR3: TGTGCCAGCTCACCAGGAGCCGGAGGGGCCTATGGCTACACCTTC. The V gene is TRBV18, the J gene TRBJ1-2, with D possibly matching TRBD1 (5 bases). The CDR3 is made up of 15 amino acids. Germline V CDR1 and CDR2: KGHSH, LQKENI. Deletions cut 2 bases from V and 4 bases from J, with 14 bases between. Looking up the rest from reference TRBV18 and TRBJ1-2 gives the full variable domain: NAGVMQNPRHLVRRRGQEARLRCSPMKGHSHVYWYRQLPEEGLKFMVYLQKENIIDESGMPKERFSAEFPKEGPSILRIQQVVRGDSAAYFCASSPGAGGAYGYTFGSGTRLTVV.

The genes are TRBV11-3 and TRBJ2-7, with TRBD2 as a possible D gene (7 bases). Germline-derived CDR1 and CDR2 are SGHNT and YENEEA. The V end was cut by 3 bases, the J end by 4 bases, with 13 bases between. The CDR3 length is 14 residues. CDR3 in amino acids: CASSFSGGRYEQYF. Here the CDR3 DNA reads TGTGCCAGCAGCTTCTCGGGGGGCAGATACGAGCAGTACTTC.

The rearrangement joins TRBV3-1 (or the pseudogene TRBV3-2) to TRBJ1-1; unclear D gene. V was cut by 3 bases and J by 8 bases, with 13 bases left in between. The V gene's germline CDR1 is LGHDT and CDR2 YNNKEL (reference sequence). The CDR3 loop spans 13 amino acids. CDR3 sequence reads: CASSHHGGGEAFF. DNA of the CDR3: TGTGCCAGCAGCCACCACGGCGGAGGGGAAGCTTTCTTT.

The chain uses TRBV7-2 and TRBJ1-1, with D possibly being TRBD1 (5 bases). The germline V gene has CDR1 SGHTA and CDR2 FQGNSA. This CDR3 spans 15 amino acids. The V gene lost 1 base and the J gene lost 3 bases, with 12 bases spanning the gap. CDR3 in DNA: TGTGCCAGCAGCTTAGATGGGGGAGGGTACACTGAAGCTTTCTTT. Translating gives CASSLDGGGYTEAFF.

The V and J genes are TRBV5-4 and TRBJ1-2; 9 bases align to TRBD1. Trimming removed 2 bases from V and 6 bases from J; junction bases left unmatched: 5. The germline V gene encodes CDR1 SGHNT and CDR2 YYREEE (reference sequence). The CDR3 is 14 residues long. The CDR3 sequence is CASSLTGTGHGYTF. The CDR3 region has the DNA TGTGCCAGCAGCTTAACCGGGACAGGGCATGGCTACACCTTC.

This sequence joins TRBV28 and TRBJ1-1, with D uncertain. Germline V gene data show CDR1 as MDHEN and CDR2 as SYDVKM. The V end lost 2 bases, the J end lost 5 bases, and 12 bases lay between the germline ends. This CDR3 is 14 amino acids long. In DNA form, the CDR3 reads TGTGCCAGCAGTTTAAGGAACAGAAGAACTGAAGCTTTCTTT. This codes for CASSLRNRRTEAFF.

In DNA, the CDR3 is TGCAGTGCTAGTAGACTAGCGGGGACGTACGAGCAGTACTTC. It translates to CSASRLAGTYEQYF. This rearrangement joins TRBV20-1 to TRBJ2-7, with 11 bases matching TRBD2. Germline V gives CDR1 DFQATT, CDR2 SNEGSKA (reference sequence). Losses at the gene ends were 3 bases for V and 4 bases for J; bases not matched to a gene: 5. This CDR3 is 14 amino acids long.

The chain uses TRBV5-1 and TRBJ2-3; the D gene is possibly TRBD2 (6 bases). Trimming removed 5 bases at V and 2 bases at J, with 12 bases between. This CDR3 comprises 14 residues. The germline CDR1 and CDR2 sequences are SGHRS and YFSETQ. CDR3: CASSLAVPTDTQYF. As DNA, the CDR3 is TGCGCCAGCAGTTTAGCGGTCCCCACAGATACGCAGTATTTT.

The rearrangement links TRBV7-2 to TRBJ2-1, with TRBD2 identical over 13 bases. CDR1 is SGHTA and CDR2 is FQGNSA in the germline V gene. The CDR3 totals 15 residues. V trimming: 5 bases; J trimming: 7 bases; junction bases outside the gene matches: 5. DNA for the CDR3: TGTGCCAGCAGCATATCGGGACTAGCGGGGAATGAGCAGTTCTTC. It is translated as CASSISGLAGNEQFF.